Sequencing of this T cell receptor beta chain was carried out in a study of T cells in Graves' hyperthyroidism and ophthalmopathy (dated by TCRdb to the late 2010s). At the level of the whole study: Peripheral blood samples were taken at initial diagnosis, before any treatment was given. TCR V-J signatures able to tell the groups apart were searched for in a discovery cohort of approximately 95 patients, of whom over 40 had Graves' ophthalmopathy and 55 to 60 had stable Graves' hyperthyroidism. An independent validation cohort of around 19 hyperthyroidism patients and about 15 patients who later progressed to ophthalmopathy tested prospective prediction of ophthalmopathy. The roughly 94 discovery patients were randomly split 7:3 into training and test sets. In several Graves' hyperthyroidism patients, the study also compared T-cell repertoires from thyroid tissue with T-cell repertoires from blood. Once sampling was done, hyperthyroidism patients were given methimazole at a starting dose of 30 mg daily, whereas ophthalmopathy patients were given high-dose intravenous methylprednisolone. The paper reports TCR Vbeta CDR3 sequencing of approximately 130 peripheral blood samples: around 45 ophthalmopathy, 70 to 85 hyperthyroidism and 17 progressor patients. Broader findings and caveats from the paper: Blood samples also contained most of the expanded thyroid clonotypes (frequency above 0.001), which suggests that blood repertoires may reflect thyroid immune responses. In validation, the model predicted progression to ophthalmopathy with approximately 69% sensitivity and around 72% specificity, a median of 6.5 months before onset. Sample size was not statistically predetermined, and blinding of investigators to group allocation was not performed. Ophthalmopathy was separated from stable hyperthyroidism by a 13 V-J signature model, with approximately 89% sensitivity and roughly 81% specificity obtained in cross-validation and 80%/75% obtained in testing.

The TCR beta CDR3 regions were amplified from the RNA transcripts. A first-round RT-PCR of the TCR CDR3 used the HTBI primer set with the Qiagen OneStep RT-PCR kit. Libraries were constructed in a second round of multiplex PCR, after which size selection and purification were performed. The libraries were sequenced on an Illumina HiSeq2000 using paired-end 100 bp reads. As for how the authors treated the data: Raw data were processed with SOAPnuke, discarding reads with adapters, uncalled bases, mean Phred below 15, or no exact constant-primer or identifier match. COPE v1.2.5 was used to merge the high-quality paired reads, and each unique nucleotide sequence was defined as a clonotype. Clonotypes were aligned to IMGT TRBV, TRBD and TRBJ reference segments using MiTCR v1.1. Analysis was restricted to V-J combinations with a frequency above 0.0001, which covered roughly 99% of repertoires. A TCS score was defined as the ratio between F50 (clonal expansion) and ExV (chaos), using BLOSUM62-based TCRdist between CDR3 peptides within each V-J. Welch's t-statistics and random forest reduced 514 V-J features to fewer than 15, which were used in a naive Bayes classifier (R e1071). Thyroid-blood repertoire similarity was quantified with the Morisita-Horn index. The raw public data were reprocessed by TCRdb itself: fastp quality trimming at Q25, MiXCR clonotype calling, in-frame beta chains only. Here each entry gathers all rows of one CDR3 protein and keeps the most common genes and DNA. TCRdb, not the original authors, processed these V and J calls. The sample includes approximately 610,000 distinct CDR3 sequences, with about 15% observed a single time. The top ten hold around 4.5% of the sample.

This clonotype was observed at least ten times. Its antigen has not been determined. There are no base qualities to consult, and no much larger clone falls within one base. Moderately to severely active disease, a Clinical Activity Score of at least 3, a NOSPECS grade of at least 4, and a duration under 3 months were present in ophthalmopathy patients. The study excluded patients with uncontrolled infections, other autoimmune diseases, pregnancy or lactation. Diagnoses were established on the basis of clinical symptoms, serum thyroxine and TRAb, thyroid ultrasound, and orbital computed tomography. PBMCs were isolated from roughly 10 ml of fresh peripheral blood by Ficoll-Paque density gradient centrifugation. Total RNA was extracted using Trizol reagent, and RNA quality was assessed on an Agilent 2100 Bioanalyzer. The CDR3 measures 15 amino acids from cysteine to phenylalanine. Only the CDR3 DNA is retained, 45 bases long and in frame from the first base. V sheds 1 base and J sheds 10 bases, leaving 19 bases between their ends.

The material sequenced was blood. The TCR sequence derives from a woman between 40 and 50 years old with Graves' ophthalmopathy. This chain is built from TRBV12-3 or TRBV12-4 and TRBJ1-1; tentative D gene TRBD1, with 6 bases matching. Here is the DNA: TGTGCCAGCAGTTTAGAATCGACAGGCGAACAGGGAGCTTTCTTT. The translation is CASSLESTGEQGAFF.